A selection of T cell receptor beta chains follows, all from one sample in a study of response to subunit inactivated influenza vaccine. TCRdb fed the RT-PCR reads into MiXCR, producing one record per CDR3 protein. This repertoire shows 500,000 to 750,000 distinct CDR3 sequences, approximately 14% found once; its top ten account for over 8.5%. The sequencing here drew on PBMCs from blood, taken 12 days after vaccination. The receptors derive from a man aged 50 or older who received an inactivated influenza vaccine. Each CDR3 is given with its conserved first and last residue. A D gene is named only where the DNA matches it firmly. Clone size, where shown, is once, few, many, or a class for clones that have expanded.

j_gene: TRBJ2-1; d_gene: NA; abundance: NA; v_gene: TRBV6-1; CDR3aa: CASREQTNYEQFF; CDR3nt: TGTGCCAGCAGGGAGCAAACCAACTATGAGCAGTTCTTC
j_gene: TRBJ2-3; d_gene: NA; abundance: NA; v_gene: TRBV12-3/TRBV12-4; CDR3aa: CASSPLEVTDTQYF; CDR3nt: TGTGCCAGCAGTCCACTAGAGGTCACAGATACGCAGTATTTT
j_gene: TRBJ1-2; d_gene: NA; abundance: NA; v_gene: TRBV3-1; CDR3aa: CASSQGWGALTITTPSSYGYTF; CDR3nt: TGTGCCAGCAGCCAAGGCTGGGGGGCACTGACGATTACCACCCCATCAAGCTATGGCTACACCTTC
j_gene: TRBJ2-5; d_gene: NA; abundance: many; v_gene: TRBV29-1; CDR3aa: CSAYKETQYF; CDR3nt: TGCAGCGCCTACAAGGAGACCCAGTACTTC
j_gene: TRBJ2-7; d_gene: TRBD2; abundance: NA; v_gene: TRBV7-2; CDR3aa: CASSLGLAGGRYF; CDR3nt: TGTGCCAGCAGCTTAGGACTAGCGGGAGGAAGGTACTTC
j_gene: TRBJ1-2; d_gene: TRBD1; abundance: few; v_gene: TRBV6-6; CDR3aa: CASSSDRSGYTF; CDR3nt: TGTGCCAGCAGTTCGGACAGGTCTGGCTACACCTTC
j_gene: TRBJ2-5; d_gene: TRBD1; abundance: few; v_gene: TRBV5-5; CDR3aa: CASSFGDRGHETQYF; CDR3nt: TGTGCCAGCAGCTTTGGGGACAGGGGGCACGAGACCCAGTACTTC
j_gene: TRBJ2-5; d_gene: NA; abundance: few; v_gene: TRBV7-2; CDR3aa: CASRKAVQETQYF; CDR3nt: TGTGCCAGCAGAAAGGCAGTCCAAGAGACCCAGTACTTC
j_gene: TRBJ2-5; d_gene: TRBD2; abundance: many; v_gene: TRBV7-2; CDR3aa: CASSLGLTGGPETQYF; CDR3nt: TGTGCCAGCAGCTTAGGGTTGACGGGAGGGCCCGAGACCCAGTACTTC
j_gene: TRBJ2-7; d_gene: NA; abundance: few; v_gene: TRBV29-1; CDR3aa: CSVEEGDEQYF; CDR3nt: TGCAGCGTTGAGGAGGGAGACGAGCAGTACTTC
j_gene: TRBJ2-7; d_gene: TRBD2; abundance: few; v_gene: TRBV7-3; CDR3aa: CASSLGTTPTYEQYF; CDR3nt: TGTGCCAGCAGCTTAGGGACTACTCCTACCTACGAGCAGTACTTC
j_gene: TRBJ2-3; d_gene: NA; abundance: few; v_gene: TRBV4-1; CDR3aa: CASSQESGWGLTNHF; CDR3nt: TGCGCCAGCAGCCAAGAATCGGGGTGGGGGCTGACAAACCATTTT
j_gene: TRBJ2-3; d_gene: NA; abundance: NA; v_gene: TRBV5-1; CDR3aa: CASRPTTGGDTQYF; CDR3nt: TGCGCCAGCAGGCCTACAACAGGTGGAGATACGCAGTATTTT
j_gene: TRBJ2-3; d_gene: NA; abundance: few; v_gene: TRBV6-2/TRBV6-3; CDR3aa: CASRRGGIGTGTDTQYF; CDR3nt: TGTGCCAGCAGACGGGGAGGAATCGGAACGGGCACAGATACGCAGTATTTT
j_gene: TRBJ1-2; d_gene: TRBD1; abundance: many; v_gene: TRBV29-1; CDR3aa: CSVDGTGGDYGYTF; CDR3nt: TGCAGCGTCGATGGGACAGGGGGCGACTATGGCTACACCTTC
j_gene: TRBJ2-1; d_gene: TRBD2; abundance: NA; v_gene: TRBV5-6; CDR3aa: CASRAGEYVNEQFF; CDR3nt: TGTGCCAGCAGGGCGGGAGAGTACGTCAATGAGCAGTTCTTC
j_gene: TRBJ2-1; d_gene: NA; abundance: many; v_gene: TRBV18; CDR3aa: CASSPPGRNEQFF; CDR3nt: TGTGCCAGCTCACCACCGGGGCGGAATGAGCAGTTCTTC
j_gene: TRBJ2-7; d_gene: TRBD1; abundance: NA; v_gene: TRBV20-1; CDR3aa: CSARGQGSSYEQYF; CDR3nt: TGCAGTGCTAGGGGACAGGGAAGCTCCTACGAGCAGTACTTC